Listed below are T cell receptor beta chains from one sample, sequenced in a study of early T cells in non-severe SARS-CoV-2 infection. TCRdb re-analysed the 5' RACE reads in MiXCR, keeping a single row per CDR3 protein. The repertoire includes tens of thousands of distinct CDR3 sequences, around 8.6% of them detected once, and under 4.5% sits in the top ten. The sequencing used whole blood, collected at baseline. The receptor source for this set is an adult who was a healthcare worker with PCR-confirmed SARS-CoV-2 infection or an uninfected control (not recorded which). The CDR3 runs from the conserved cysteine through the conserved F or W. The D gene is left open where the match is weak. Not all rows give a size; the values are once, few, many and, for expanded clones, a class.

J gene | D gene | clone size | V gene | CDR3 DNA | CDR3 protein
TRBJ2-5 | . | many | TRBV5-1 | TGCGCCAGCAGCCCGGACGTACAAGAGACCCAGTACTTC | CASSPDVQETQYF
TRBJ2-2 | TRBD2 | many | TRBV13 | TGTGCCAGAAACAAGCCATGGTATCGGACGGGAGGGCGCACCGGGGAGCTGTTTTTT | CARNKPWYRTGGRTGELFF
TRBJ2-5 | TRBD1 | many | TRBV3-1 | TGTGCCAGCAGCCTCAGGGGGCCCCAAGAGACCCAGTACTTC | CASSLRGPQETQYF
TRBJ2-3 | TRBD2 | few | TRBV20-1 | TGCAGTGCTATCCTCTACCGGGGGGGCGCGATGGGTGGCACAGATACGCAGTATTTT | CSAILYRGGAMGGTDTQYF
TRBJ2-3 | . | . | TRBV7-9 | TGTGCCAGCAGCTTAGATGCAGATACGCAGTATTTT | CASSLDADTQYF
TRBJ1-4 | . | . | TRBV28 | TGTGCCAGCAACAATATTACCGGGGCAGTGAAGATAAAACTGTTTTTT | CASNNITGAVKIKLFF
TRBJ2-1 | . | . | TRBV30 | TGTGCCTGGAGTGTACAACCAGAACGTTACAATGAGCAGTTCTTC | CAWSVQPERYNEQFF
TRBJ1-3 | . | many | TRBV4-2 | TGTGCCAGCAGCCAAGATCTACCGAGCTCTGGAAACACCATATATTTT | CASSQDLPSSGNTIYF
TRBJ2-3 | . | . | TRBV24-1 | TGTGCCACCAGTGATTTGGATGGGGATACGCAGTATTTT | CATSDLDGDTQYF
TRBJ2-2 | . | many | TRBV19 | TGTGCCAGTAGATACCAGCCTAACACCGGGGAGCTGTTTTTT | CASRYQPNTGELFF
TRBJ2-7 | . | . | TRBV7-9 | TGTGCCAGCAGCTTAGCTCAGGCGGATTACGAGCAGTACTTC | CASSLAQADYEQYF
TRBJ2-7 | . | many | TRBV6-1 | TGTGCCAGCAGTGAAAACAGGGCGTATGAGCAGTACTTC | CASSENRAYEQYF
TRBJ2-2 | . | . | TRBV7-6 | TGTACCAGCAGCCCCGTAATGGGCACCGGGGAGCTGTTTTTT | CTSSPVMGTGELFF
TRBJ2-5 | TRBD2 | few | TRBV5-1 | TGCGCCAGCAGCGAGACCGGGACTAGCGGGATCCAAGAGACCCAGTACTTC | CASSETGTSGIQETQYF
TRBJ2-7 | . | many | TRBV11-2 | TGTGCCAGCAGCTTAGCCCGGGACCCAGCCTACGAGCAGTACTTC | CASSLARDPAYEQYF
TRBJ2-5 | . | . | TRBV19 | TGTGCCAGTATGGAACAGGCGCAGACCCAGTACTTC | CASMEQAQTQYF
TRBJ1-5 | . | . | TRBV27 | TGTGCCAGCAGTTTAACGGCGTATAGCAATCAGCCCCAGCATTTT | CASSLTAYSNQPQHF
TRBJ2-5 | TRBD2 | . | TRBV19 | TGTGCCAGTAGCGGGAGGGGCCGGACCCAGTACTTC | CASSGRGRTQYF
TRBJ2-3 | . | . | TRBV6-1 | TGTGCCAGCAGTTGGACTACGGGGGATACGCAGTATTTT | CASSWTTGDTQYF
TRBJ2-5 | TRBD1 | . | TRBV6-5 | TGTGCCAGCAGCCCCGGGACAGGGGGCTCGGAGACCCAGTACTTC | CASSPGTGGSETQYF
TRBJ1-2 | TRBD1 | few | TRBV7-9 | TGTGCCAGCAGCTTGGGGACAGGGGAGAATGGCTACACCTTC | CASSLGTGENGYTF
TRBJ1-6 | . | . | TRBV16 | TGTGCCAGCAGCCCCCCCAGGGGATCACCCCTCCACTTT | CASSPPRGSPLHF
TRBJ1-1 | . | . | TRBV14 | TGTGCCAGCAGCCAAGACTTTCTGAACACTGAAGCTTTCTTT | CASSQDFLNTEAFF